This TCR beta chain was recovered during a study of T cells after somatic rescue of genetic block. CDR1 SGHTA and CDR2 FQGNSA come from the germline V gene. The CDR3 covers 15 residues. V was pared by 4 bases and J by 8 bases, with 17 bases between. Profiling relied on immunoSEQ multiplex PCR, and the TCRdb table lists in-frame clones only, not all of them. The sample yields some 68,000 clones, approximately 91% seen once. The receptor comes from a man aged 25 to 40. Sequences were obtained from peripheral blood mononuclear cells (PBMCs). The V and J genes are TRBV7-2 and TRBJ1-4; D remains unclear. CDR3: CASSSGRISREKLFF. The CDR3 region has the DNA TGTGCCAGCAGCTCGGGCCGGATTTCCCGCGAAAAACTGTTTTTT.